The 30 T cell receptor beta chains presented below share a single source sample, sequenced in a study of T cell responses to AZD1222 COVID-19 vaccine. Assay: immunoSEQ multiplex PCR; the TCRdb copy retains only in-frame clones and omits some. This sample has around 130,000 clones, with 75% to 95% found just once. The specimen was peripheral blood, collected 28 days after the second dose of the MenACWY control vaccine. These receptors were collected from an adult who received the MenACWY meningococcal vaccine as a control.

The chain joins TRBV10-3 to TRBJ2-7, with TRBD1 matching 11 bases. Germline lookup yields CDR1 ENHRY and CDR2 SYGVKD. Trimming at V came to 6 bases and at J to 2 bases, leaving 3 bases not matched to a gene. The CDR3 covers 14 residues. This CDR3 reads CAIRGQGATYEQYV. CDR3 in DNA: TGTGCCATCAGAGGACAGGGGGCCACCTACGAGCAGTACGTC.

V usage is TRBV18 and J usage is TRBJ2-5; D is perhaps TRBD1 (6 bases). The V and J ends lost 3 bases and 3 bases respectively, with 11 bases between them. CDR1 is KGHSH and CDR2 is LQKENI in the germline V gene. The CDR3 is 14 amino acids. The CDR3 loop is CASSPRQGKETQYF. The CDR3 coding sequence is TGTGCCAGCTCACCTCGGCAGGGGAAAGAGACCCAGTACTTC. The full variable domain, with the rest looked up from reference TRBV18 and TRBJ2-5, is NAGVMQNPRHLVRRRGQEARLRCSPMKGHSHVYWYRQLPEEGLKFMVYLQKENIIDESGMPKERFSAEFPKEGPSILRIQQVVRGDSAAYFCASSPRQGKETQYFGPGTRLLVL.

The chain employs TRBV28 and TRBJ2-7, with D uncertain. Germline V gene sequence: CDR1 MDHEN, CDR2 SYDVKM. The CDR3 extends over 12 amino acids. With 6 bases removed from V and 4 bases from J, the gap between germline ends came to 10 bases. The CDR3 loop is CASSERIYEQYF. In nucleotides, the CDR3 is TGTGCCAGCAGCGAGAGGATATACGAGCAGTACTTC.

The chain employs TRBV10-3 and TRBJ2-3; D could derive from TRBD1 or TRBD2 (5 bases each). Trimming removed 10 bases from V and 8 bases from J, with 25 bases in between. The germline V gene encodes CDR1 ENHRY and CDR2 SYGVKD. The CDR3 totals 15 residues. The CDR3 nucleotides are TGTGCCACCGCCACCGGGGCATCAACTGGGGCTACGCAGTATTTT. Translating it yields CATATGASTGATQYF.

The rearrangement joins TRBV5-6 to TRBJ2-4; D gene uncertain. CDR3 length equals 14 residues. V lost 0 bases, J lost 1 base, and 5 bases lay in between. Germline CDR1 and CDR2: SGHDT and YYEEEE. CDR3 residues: CASSLGYAKNIQYF. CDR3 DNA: TGTGCCAGCAGCTTGGGTTATGCCAAAAACATTCAGTACTTC. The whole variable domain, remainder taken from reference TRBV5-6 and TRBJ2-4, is DAGVTQSPTHLIKTRGQQVTLRCSPKSGHDTVSWYQQALGQGPQFIFQYYEEEERQRGNFPDRFSGHQFPNYSSELNVNALLLGDSALYLCASSLGYAKNIQYFGAGTRLSVL.

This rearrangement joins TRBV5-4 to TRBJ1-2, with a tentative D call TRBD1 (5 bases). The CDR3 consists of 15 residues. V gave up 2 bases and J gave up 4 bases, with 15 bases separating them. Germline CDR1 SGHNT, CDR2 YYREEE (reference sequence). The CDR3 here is CASSFRSGQGYGYTF. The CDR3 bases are TGTGCCAGCAGCTTTAGGAGTGGTCAGGGCTATGGCTACACCTTC. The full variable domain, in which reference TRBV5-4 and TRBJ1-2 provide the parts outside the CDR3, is ETGVTQSPTHLIKTRGQQVTLRCSSQSGHNTVSWYQQALGQGPQFIFQYYREEENGRGNFPPRFSGLQFPNYSSELNVNALELDDSALYLCASSFRSGQGYGYTFGSGTRLTVV.

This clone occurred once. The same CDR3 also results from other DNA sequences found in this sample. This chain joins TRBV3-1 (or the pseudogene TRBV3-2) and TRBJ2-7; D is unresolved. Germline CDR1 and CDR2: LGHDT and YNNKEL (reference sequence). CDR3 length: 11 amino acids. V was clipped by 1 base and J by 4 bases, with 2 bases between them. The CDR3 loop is CASSQGYEQYF. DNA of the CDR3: TGTGCCAGCAGCCAAGGTTACGAGCAGTACTTC.

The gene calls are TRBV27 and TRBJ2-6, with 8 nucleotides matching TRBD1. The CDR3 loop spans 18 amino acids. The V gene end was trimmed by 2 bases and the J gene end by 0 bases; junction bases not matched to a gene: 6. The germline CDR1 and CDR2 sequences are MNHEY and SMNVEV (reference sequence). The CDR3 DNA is TGTGCCAGCAGTTTAAGGGACAGGCCCAGCTCTGGGGCCAACGTCCTGACTTTC. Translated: CASSLRDRPSSGANVLTF.

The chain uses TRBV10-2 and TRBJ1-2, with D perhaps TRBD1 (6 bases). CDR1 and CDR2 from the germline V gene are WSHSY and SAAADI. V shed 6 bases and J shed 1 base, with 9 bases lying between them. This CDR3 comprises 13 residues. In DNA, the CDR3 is TGCGCCAGCAGCAGGGGTTATAACTATGGCTACACCTTC. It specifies CASSRGYNYGYTF.

The CDR3 DNA reads as TGTGCCAGCAGTGAGACAGGCAATAATTCACCCCTCCACTTT. Its translation is CASSETGNNSPLHF. The chain links TRBV28 to TRBJ1-6; TRBD1 is a possible D gene (6 bases). The CDR3 runs to 14 residues. Trimming took off 5 bases at V and 5 bases at J, with 10 bases between the two ends. Germline-derived CDR1 and CDR2 are MDHEN and SYDVKM.

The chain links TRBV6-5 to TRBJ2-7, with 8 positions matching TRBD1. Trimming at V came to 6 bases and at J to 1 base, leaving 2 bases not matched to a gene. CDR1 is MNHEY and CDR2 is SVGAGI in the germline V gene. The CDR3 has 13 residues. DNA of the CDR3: TGTGCCAGCAGGCGACAGGGGTCCTACGAGCAGTACTTC. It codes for CASRRQGSYEQYF.

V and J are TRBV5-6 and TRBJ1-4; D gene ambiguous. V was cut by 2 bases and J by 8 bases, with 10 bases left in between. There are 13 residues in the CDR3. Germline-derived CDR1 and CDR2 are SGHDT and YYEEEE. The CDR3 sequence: CASSFPFGEKLFF. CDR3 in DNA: TGTGCCAGCAGCTTCCCCTTTGGGGAAAAACTGTTTTTT.

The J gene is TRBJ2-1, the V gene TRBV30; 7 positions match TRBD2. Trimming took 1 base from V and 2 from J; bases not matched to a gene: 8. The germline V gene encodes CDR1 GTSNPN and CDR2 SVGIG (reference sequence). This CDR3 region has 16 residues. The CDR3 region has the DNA TGTGCCTGGAGTGATGTTGGGAGGGGCCCCTACAATGAGCAGTTCTTC. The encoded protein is CAWSDVGRGPYNEQFF.

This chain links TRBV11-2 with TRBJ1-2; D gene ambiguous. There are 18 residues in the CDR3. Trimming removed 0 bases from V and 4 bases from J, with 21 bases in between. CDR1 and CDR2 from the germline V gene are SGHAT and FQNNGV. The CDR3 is CASSLDLMGSPITYGYTF. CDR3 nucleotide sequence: TGTGCCAGCAGCTTAGATTTGATGGGGAGCCCGATTACCTATGGCTACACCTTC.

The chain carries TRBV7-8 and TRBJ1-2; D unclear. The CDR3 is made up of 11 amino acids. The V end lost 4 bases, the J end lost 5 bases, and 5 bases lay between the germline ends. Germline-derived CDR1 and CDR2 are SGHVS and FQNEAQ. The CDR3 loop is CASSSDYGYTF. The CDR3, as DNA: TGTGCCAGCAGCTCGGATTATGGCTACACCTTC.

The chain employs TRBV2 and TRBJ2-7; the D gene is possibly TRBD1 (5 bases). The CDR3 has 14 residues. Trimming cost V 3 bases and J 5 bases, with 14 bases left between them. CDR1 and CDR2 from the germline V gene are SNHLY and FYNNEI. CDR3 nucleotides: TGTGCCAGCAGTGAGAGCAGGGTTCTGAACGAGCAGTACTTC. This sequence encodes CASSESRVLNEQYF.

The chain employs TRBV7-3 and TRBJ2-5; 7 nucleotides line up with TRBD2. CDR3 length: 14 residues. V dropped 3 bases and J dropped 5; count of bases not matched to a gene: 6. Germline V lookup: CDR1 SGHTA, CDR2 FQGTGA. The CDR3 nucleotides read TGTGCCAGCAGCTTGGGCGGGAGTGGGGAGACCCAGTACTTC. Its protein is CASSLGGSGETQYF. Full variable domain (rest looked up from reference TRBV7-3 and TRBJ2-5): GAGVSQTPSNKVTEKGKYVELRCDPISGHTALYWYRQSLGQGPEFLIYFQGTGAADDSGLPNDRFFAVRPEGSVSTLKIQRTERGDSAVYLCASSLGGSGETQYFGPGTRLLVL.

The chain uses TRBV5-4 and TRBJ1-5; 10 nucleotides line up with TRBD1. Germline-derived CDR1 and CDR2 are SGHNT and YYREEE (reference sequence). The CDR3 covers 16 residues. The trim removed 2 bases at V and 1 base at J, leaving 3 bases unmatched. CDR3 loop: CASSFGGQGSNQPQHF. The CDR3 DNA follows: TGTGCCAGCAGCTTCGGGGGACAGGGGAGCAATCAGCCCCAGCATTTT.

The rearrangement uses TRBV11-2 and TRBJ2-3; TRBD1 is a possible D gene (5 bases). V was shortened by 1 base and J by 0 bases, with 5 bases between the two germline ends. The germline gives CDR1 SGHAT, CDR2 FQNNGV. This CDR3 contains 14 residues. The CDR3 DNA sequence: TGTGCCAGCAGCTTAGCAGGGAGCACAGATACGCAGTATTTT. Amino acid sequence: CASSLAGSTDTQYF.

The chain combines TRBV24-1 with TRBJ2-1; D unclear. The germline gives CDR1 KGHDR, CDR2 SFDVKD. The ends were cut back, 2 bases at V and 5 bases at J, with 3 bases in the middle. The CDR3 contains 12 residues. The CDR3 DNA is TGTGCCACCAGTGATTCTAACAATGAGCAGTTCTTC. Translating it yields CATSDSNNEQFF.

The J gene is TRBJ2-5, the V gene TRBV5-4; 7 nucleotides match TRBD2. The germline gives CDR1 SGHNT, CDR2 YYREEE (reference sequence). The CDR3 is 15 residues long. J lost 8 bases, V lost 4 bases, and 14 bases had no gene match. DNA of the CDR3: TGTGCCAGCAGCCCGCTGCTCGCGGGAGAAGGAACCCAGTACTTC. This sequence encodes CASSPLLAGEGTQYF. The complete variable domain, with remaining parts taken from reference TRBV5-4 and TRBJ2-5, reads ETGVTQSPTHLIKTRGQQVTLRCSSQSGHNTVSWYQQALGQGPQFIFQYYREEENGRGNFPPRFSGLQFPNYSSELNVNALELDDSALYLCASSPLLAGEGTQYFGPGTRLLVL.

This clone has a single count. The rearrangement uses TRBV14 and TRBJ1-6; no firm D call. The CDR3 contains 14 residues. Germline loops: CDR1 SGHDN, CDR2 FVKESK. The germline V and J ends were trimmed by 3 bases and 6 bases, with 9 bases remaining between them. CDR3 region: CASSHPRSNSPLHF. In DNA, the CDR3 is TGTGCCAGCAGCCACCCCAGATCTAATTCACCCCTCCACTTT. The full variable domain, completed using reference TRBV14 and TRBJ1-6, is EAGVTQFPSHSVIEKGQTVTLRCDPISGHDNLYWYRRVMGKEIKFLLHFVKESKQDESGMPNNRFLAERTGGTYSTLKVQPAELEDSGVYFCASSHPRSNSPLHFGNGTRLTVT.

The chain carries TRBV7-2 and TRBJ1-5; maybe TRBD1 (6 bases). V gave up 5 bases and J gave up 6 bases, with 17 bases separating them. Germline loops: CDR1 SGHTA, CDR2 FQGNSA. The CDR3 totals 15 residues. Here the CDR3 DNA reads TGTGCCAGCAGCCCCCAGGGGAGGGGTATTCAGCCCCAGCATTTT. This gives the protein CASSPQGRGIQPQHF. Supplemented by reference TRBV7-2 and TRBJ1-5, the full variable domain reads GAGVSQSPSNKVTEKGKDVELRCDPISGHTALYWYRQSLGQGLEFLIYFQGNSAPDKSGLPSDRFSAERTGGSVSTLTIQRTQQEDSAVYLCASSPQGRGIQPQHFGDGTRLSIL.

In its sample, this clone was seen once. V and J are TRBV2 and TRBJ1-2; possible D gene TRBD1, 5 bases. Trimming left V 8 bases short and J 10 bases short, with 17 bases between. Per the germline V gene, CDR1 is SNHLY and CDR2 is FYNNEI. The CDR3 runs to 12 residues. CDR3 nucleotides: TGTGCCAGCTCCGGGACGCCGGAGTTCTACACCTTC. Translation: CASSGTPEFYTF.

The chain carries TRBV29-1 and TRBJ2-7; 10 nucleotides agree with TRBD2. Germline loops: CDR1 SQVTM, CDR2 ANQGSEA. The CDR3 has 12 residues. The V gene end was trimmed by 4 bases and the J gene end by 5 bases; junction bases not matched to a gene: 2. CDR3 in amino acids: CSVGLAGDEQYF. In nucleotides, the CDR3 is TGCAGCGTTGGGCTAGCGGGAGACGAGCAGTACTTC.

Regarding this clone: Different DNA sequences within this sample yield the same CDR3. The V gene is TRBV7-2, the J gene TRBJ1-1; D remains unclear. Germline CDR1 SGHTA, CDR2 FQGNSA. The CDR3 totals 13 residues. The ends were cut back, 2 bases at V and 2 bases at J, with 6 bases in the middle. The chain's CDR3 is CASSLQENTEAFF. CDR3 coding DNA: TGTGCCAGCAGCTTACAGGAAAACACTGAAGCTTTCTTT.

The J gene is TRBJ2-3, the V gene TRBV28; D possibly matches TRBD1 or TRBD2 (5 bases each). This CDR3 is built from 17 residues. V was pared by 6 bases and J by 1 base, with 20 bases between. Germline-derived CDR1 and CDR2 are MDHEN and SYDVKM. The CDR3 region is CASSFLQLGVGTDTQYF. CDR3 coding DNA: TGTGCCAGCAGCTTCCTTCAGTTGGGGGTTGGCACAGATACGCAGTATTTT. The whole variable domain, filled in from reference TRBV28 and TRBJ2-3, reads DVKVTQSSRYLVKRTGEKVFLECVQDMDHENMFWYRQDPGLGLRLIYFSYDVKMKEKGDIPEGYSVSREKKERFSLILESASTNQTSMYLCASSFLQLGVGTDTQYFGPGTRLTVL.

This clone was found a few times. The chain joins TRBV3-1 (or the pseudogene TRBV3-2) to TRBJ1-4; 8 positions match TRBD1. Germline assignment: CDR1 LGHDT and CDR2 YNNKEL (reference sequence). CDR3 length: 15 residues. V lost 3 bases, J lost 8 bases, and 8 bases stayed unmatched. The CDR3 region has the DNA TGTGCCAGCAGCCATGGACAGGGTGGAAGGGAAAAACTGTTTTTT. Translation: CASSHGQGGREKLFF.

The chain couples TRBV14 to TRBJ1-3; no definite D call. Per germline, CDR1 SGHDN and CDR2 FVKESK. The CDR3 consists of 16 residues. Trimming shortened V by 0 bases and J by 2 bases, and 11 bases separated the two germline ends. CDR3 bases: TGTGCCAGCAGCCAAGAAGTCCCCCGGACTGGAAACACCATATATTTT. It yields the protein CASSQEVPRTGNTIYF.

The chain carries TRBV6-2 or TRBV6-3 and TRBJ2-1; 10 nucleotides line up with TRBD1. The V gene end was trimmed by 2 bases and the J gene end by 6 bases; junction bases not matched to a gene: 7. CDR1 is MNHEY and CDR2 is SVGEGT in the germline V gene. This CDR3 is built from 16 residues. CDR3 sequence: CASSYPPGTGVNEQFF. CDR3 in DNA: TGTGCCAGCAGTTACCCACCGGGGACAGGGGTCAATGAGCAGTTCTTC.